What follows are 20 T cell receptor beta chains derived from one specimen sequenced in a study of shared clonotypes between healthy human individuals. Clones were read by immunoSEQ multiplex PCR, and TCRdb kept only the in-frame ones, dropping some. The top ten hold around 12% of the sample, which has about half a million clones, around four fifths seen once. Sequences were obtained from PBMCs. The receptors stem from a middle-aged woman in good health. Some clones in this sample may be carry-over from other donors' samples.

The genes are TRBV5-1 and TRBJ2-1, with TRBD2 identical over 13 bases. V trimming: 0 bases; J trimming: 9 bases; junction bases outside the gene matches: 6. From germline, CDR1 is SGHRS and CDR2 YFSETQ. CDR3 length equals 16 residues. The CDR3 sequence is CASSLVGLAGAVEQFF. The CDR3 DNA is TGCGCCAGCAGCTTGGTCGGACTAGCGGGAGCGGTTGAGCAGTTCTTC.

This clone was detected many times. This specimen includes other DNA sequences encoding the same CDR3. The chain couples TRBV18 to TRBJ2-1, with D perhaps TRBD2 (5 bases). This CDR3 is built from 12 residues. Germline V gene lookup returns CDR1 KGHSH and CDR2 LQKENI. V gave up 3 bases and J gave up 10 bases, with 10 bases separating them. CDR3: CASSPGRGEQFF. The CDR3 coding sequence is TGTGCCAGCTCACCTGGTCGGGGAGAGCAGTTCTTC.

Written as DNA, the CDR3 is TGTGCCAGCAGCCCACAGCCTAGCTACGGGTCGTGGGAGACCCAGTACTTC. This sequence encodes CASSPQPSYGSWETQYF. The V gene is TRBV7-2, the J gene TRBJ2-5, with a tentative D call TRBD2 (5 bases). Between the trimmed V and J ends, which lost 5 bases and 5 bases, there was a span of 24 bases. The V gene's germline CDR1 is SGHTA and CDR2 FQGNSA. This CDR3 comprises 17 residues.

This rearrangement joins TRBV10-3 to TRBJ2-7; 10 bases fit TRBD1. In germline, CDR1 is ENHRY, CDR2 SYGVKD. V shed 1 base, J shed 3 bases, and the junction held 9 bases outside the gene matches. The CDR3 sequence is 17 residues long. This CDR3 reads CAISEYRLGQGGYEQYF. Written as DNA, the CDR3 is TGTGCCATCAGTGAGTACCGCCTTGGACAGGGGGGCTACGAGCAGTACTTC.

This clone was counted a single time. The chain has TRBV15 and TRBJ2-2, with D tentatively TRBD2 (6 bases). V dropped 5 bases and J dropped 7 bases, with 14 bases sitting between them. There are 14 residues in the CDR3. Germline V gene lookup returns CDR1 LNHNV and CDR2 YYDKDF (reference sequence). In DNA form, the CDR3 reads TGTGCCACCAGCGTTAATCGGGAGTACGGGGAGCTGTTTTTT. This codes for CATSVNREYGELFF.

This chain uses TRBV29-1 with TRBJ2-3; 8 nucleotides match TRBD2. V lost 4 bases and J lost 0; bases outside the gene matches: 3. The CDR3 runs 14 residues. Germline-derived CDR1 and CDR2 are SQVTM and ANQGSEA. CDR3 sequence (DNA): TGCAGCGTTGGGGCTAGCGGGAGCACAGATACGCAGTATTTT. Protein: CSVGASGSTDTQYF.

The rearrangement links TRBV9 to TRBJ1-4; 8 nucleotides agree with TRBD1. V trimming: 4 bases; J trimming: 3 bases; junction bases outside the gene matches: 8. Germline assignment: CDR1 SGDLS and CDR2 YYNGEE. This CDR3 is built from 16 residues. The CDR3 spells CASSQGQGAANEKLFF. Written as DNA, the CDR3 is TGTGCCAGCAGCCAAGGACAGGGCGCAGCTAATGAAAAACTGTTTTTT.

This chain joins TRBV15 and TRBJ2-3, with a tentative D call TRBD1 (8 bases). V shed 11 bases and J shed 10 bases, with 34 bases lying between them. Germline-derived CDR1 and CDR2 are LNHNV and YYDKDF (reference sequence). The CDR3 extends over 17 amino acids. The CDR3 loop reads CASPTGELAGVGPSQYF. In DNA form, the CDR3 reads TGTGCCTCTCCGACAGGGGAGTTGGCGGGAGTAGGGCCATCGCAGTATTTT.

This chain joins TRBV2 and TRBJ2-5; no reliable D call. Germline assignment: CDR1 SNHLY and CDR2 FYNNEI. CDR3 length: 14 residues. Trimming cost V 6 bases and J 5 bases, with 16 bases left between them. CDR3 residues: CASRQIPTGETQYF. The DNA for the CDR3 is TGTGCCAGCAGGCAGATCCCCACCGGGGAGACCCAGTACTTC. The full variable domain, with the rest looked up from reference TRBV2 and TRBJ2-5, is EPEVTQTPSHQVTQMGQEVILRCVPISNHLYFYWYRQILGQKVEFLVSFYNNEISEKSEIFDDQFSVERPDGSNFTLKIRSTKLEDSAMYFCASRQIPTGETQYFGPGTRLLVL.

This sequence joins TRBV4-1 and TRBJ2-2; D is undetermined. V gave up 0 bases and J gave up 0 bases, with 8 bases separating them. This CDR3 is built from 16 residues. Germline lookup yields CDR1 MGHRA and CDR2 YSYEKL. This CDR3 is CASSQDRVPNTGELFF. DNA of the CDR3: TGCGCCAGCAGCCAAGATCGGGTCCCGAACACCGGGGAGCTGTTTTTT.

This chain connects TRBV6-1 to TRBJ1-1; D gene ambiguous. V was shortened by 7 bases and J by 4 bases, with 19 bases between the two germline ends. This CDR3 contains 15 residues. Germline CDR1 is MNHNS and CDR2 is SASEGT. The CDR3 here is CASTPASTWGTEAFF. DNA of the CDR3: TGTGCCAGCACCCCTGCCAGCACCTGGGGCACTGAAGCTTTCTTT.

CDR3 in DNA: TGCGCCAGCAGCCAAGGGCCCGGGGCGGCAGATACGCAGTATTTT. Encoded protein: CASSQGPGAADTQYF. The chain has TRBV4-3 and TRBJ2-3; D possibly matches TRBD1 or TRBD2 (5 bases each). The V end was cut by 1 base, the J end by 4 bases, with 12 bases between. CDR3 length: 15 residues. In germline, CDR1 is LGHNA, CDR2 YSLEER.

The genes are TRBV2 and TRBJ2-7; no definite D call. CDR3 length: 11 amino acids. CDR1 SNHLY and CDR2 FYNNEI come from the germline V gene. V was cut by 4 bases and J by 3 bases, with 4 bases left in between. CDR3 in amino acids: CASSAGYEQYF. DNA of the CDR3: TGTGCCAGCAGTGCAGGCTACGAGCAGTACTTC.

The genes are TRBV11-3 and TRBJ2-2; D may be TRBD1 or TRBD2 (5 bases each). Germline assignment: CDR1 SGHNT and CDR2 YENEEA. The V and J ends lost 8 bases and 4 bases respectively, with 14 bases between them. The CDR3 contains 14 residues. CDR3 residues: CASSGGGGTGELFF. CDR3 sequence (DNA): TGTGCCAGCTCCGGTGGGGGTGGCACCGGGGAGCTGTTTTTT.

V usage is TRBV5-1 and J usage is TRBJ2-1; TRBD2 matches at 7 bases. CDR3 length: 16 residues. Trimming removed 0 bases from V and 4 bases from J; junction bases left unmatched: 7. Germline CDR1 reads SGHRS; CDR2 reads YFSETQ. The chain's CDR3 is CASSLVAGVMYNEQFF. The DNA of the CDR3 is TGCGCCAGCAGCTTGGTTGCGGGAGTTATGTACAATGAGCAGTTCTTC. Full variable domain (rest looked up from reference TRBV5-1 and TRBJ2-1): KAGVTQTPRYLIKTRGQQVTLSCSPISGHRSVSWYQQTPGQGLQFLFEYFSETQRNKGNFPGRFSGRQFSNSRSEMNVSTLELGDSALYLCASSLVAGVMYNEQFFGPGTRLTVL.

The J gene is TRBJ2-7, the V gene TRBV5-6, with 10 positions matching TRBD1. The J segment lost 4 bases and the V segment lost 2 bases, leaving 6 bases of the junction unmatched. Germline values: CDR1 SGHDT, CDR2 YYEEEE. This CDR3 contains 15 residues. The CDR3 DNA is TGTGCCAGCAGCTTCGGGACAGGGGTTGGGTACGAGCAGTACTTC. Translating it yields CASSFGTGVGYEQYF. The whole variable domain, remainder taken from reference TRBV5-6 and TRBJ2-7, is DAGVTQSPTHLIKTRGQQVTLRCSPKSGHDTVSWYQQALGQGPQFIFQYYEEEERQRGNFPDRFSGHQFPNYSSELNVNALLLGDSALYLCASSFGTGVGYEQYFGPGTRLTVT.

The chain uses TRBV19 and TRBJ1-1, with 7 bases fitting TRBD1. The CDR3 runs 14 residues. V was clipped by 8 bases and J by 1 base; unmatched bases: 7. Germline CDR1 reads LNHDA; CDR2 reads SQIVND (reference sequence). The DNA of the CDR3 is TGTGCCAGTTCATACGACAGGGCGAACACTGAAGCTTTCTTT. Protein product: CASSYDRANTEAFF.

This clone turned up a few times. The chain links TRBV7-2 to TRBJ2-1; D unclear. Germline-derived CDR1 and CDR2 are SGHTA and FQGNSA. The CDR3 has 13 residues. Trimming left V 0 bases short and J 8 bases short, with 8 bases between. The CDR3 nucleotides read TGTGCCAGCAGCTTAGCTAGCTGGGATGAGCAGTTCTTC. Translated, it gives CASSLASWDEQFF.

This chain joins TRBV6-1 and TRBJ2-7; tentative D call: TRBD1 (6 bases). V lost 2 bases to trimming and J lost 2 bases, with 13 bases between them. The CDR3 sequence is 15 residues long. Germline assignment: CDR1 MNHNS and CDR2 SASEGT. The DNA for the CDR3 is TGTGCCAGCAGTGAAACCGGGACATTAACCTACGAGCAGTACTTC. It is translated as CASSETGTLTYEQYF.

This clone was found once. CDR3 sequence: CASSLGRLALETGELFF. DNA of the CDR3: TGTGCCAGCAGCTTAGGCCGCCTAGCGTTGGAAACCGGGGAGCTGTTTTTT. The chain is built from TRBV13 and TRBJ2-2; D may be TRBD2 (6 bases). The germline V gene has CDR1 PRHDT and CDR2 FYEKMQ (reference sequence). V dropped 0 bases and J dropped 5 bases, with 16 bases sitting between them. The CDR3 is 17 residues long. Full variable domain (missing parts from reference TRBV13 and TRBJ2-2): AAGVIQSPRHLIKEKRETATLKCYPIPRHDTVYWYQQGPGQDPQFLISFYEKMQSDKGSIPDRFSAQQFSDYHSELNMSSLELGDSALYFCASSLGRLALETGELFFGEGSRLTVL.